This T cell receptor beta chain was captured in a study of blood T cell repertoires in COVID-19 (dated by TCRdb to 2020 to 2021). With respect to the entire study: Collaborator samples came from the United States, Italy and Spain and covered acute and convalescent phases of COVID-19. The material from the prospective study consisted of cDNA or gDNA derived from T cells, B-cell-depleted T cells, or PBMCs. Subjects who had been exposed to COVID-19, were actively infected with it, or had recovered from it provided the deeply sampled blood TCRbeta repertoires that made up the dataset. The repertoires were released in a freely available public database meant as a resource for research on the immune response to SARS-CoV-2. Samples were obtained from the ongoing ImmuneRACE study (first 160 participants) and from approximately 1,200 subjects provided by 6 global collaborators. A de-identified subject ID, COVID-19 status, age in years and sex were almost always included in the sample metadata. HLA class I and class II types, where available, came from metadata supplied by the sample provider rather than from assay-based typing.

TCRbeta CDR3 regions were amplified from genomic DNA using the immunoSEQ Assay, a bias-controlled multiplex PCR. The study's processing was this. The number of nucleated cells in each sample was estimated by amplification of reference gene primers within the assay. Sequence reads were collapsed and filtered to measure the absolute abundance of every unique TCRbeta CDR3 rearrangement. Productive Simpson clonality was computed per sample as the square root of Simpson's diversity index over productive rearrangements. TCRdb provides this immuneACCESS table in a form limited to in-frame rearrangements. Some clones are lacking; in checked studies, under half of them reflect an unresolved V gene, and why the rest are absent is not known. Clonal size and the V and J genes are those of that table, whereas D and trimming came from the DNA. For this sample there are 100,000 to 150,000 clones; more than 70% appear just once. The ten largest clones capture around 3.2% of the sample.

This clone was seen a handful of times. It lacks a known antigen. Per-nucleotide qualities are absent, and no much larger clonotype sits a single base away. The germline V gene encodes CDR1 SGHKS and CDR2 YYEKEE (reference sequence). Ends trimmed: V by 3 bases, J by 7 bases; bases unmatched to a gene: 7. Measured from the cysteine to the phenylalanine, the CDR3 is 15 residues long. CDR3 DNA is the only sequence kept; it has 45 bases, read in frame from the first base. Broad study findings and their caveats: How much clinical and demographic metadata was included differed by source and by participant, and the metadata was provided uncurated.

At one collaborating source in Seattle, patients were enrolled during active infection and were followed longitudinally through the course of disease. Collaborating institutions collected whole blood in K2EDTA tubes following their own protocols. Collaborator samples were shipped for TCRbeta analysis as frozen whole blood, isolated PBMCs, or DNA extracted from either sample type. The V gene is TRBV5-5 and the J gene is TRBJ1-2, and 12 junctional nucleotides match TRBD1. The specimen was peripheral blood. The TCR originated in a woman older than 75 with COVID-19, enrolled during active disease. The nucleotide sequence is TGTGCCAGCAGCTCCACGGGACAGGGGGCGGCTGGCTACACCTTC. Its product reads: CASSSTGQGAAGYTF.